This T cell receptor beta chain is drawn from a study of Graves' ophthalmopathy and Graves' hyperthyroidism. The CDR3 covers 15 residues. Trimming pared 5 bases from V and 7 bases from J, leaving 21 bases between. Germline loops: CDR1 SEHNR, CDR2 FQNEAQ (reference sequence). Amplification of the TCR beta CDR3 regions used RNA transcripts (as template). First-round RT-PCR relied on HTBI primers, and a second-round multiplex PCR came next. MiXCR, applied by TCRdb to the multiplex PCR reads, yields one record per CDR3 protein. The sample gives around 1.1 million distinct CDR3 sequences, roughly two fifths of which show up once; over 8.5% is in the top ten. The hyperthyroidism patients had a new diagnosis of under 2 months' duration and were aged 18 to 65. Other autoimmune diseases, uncontrolled infections, pregnancy and lactation each led to patient exclusion. Symptoms, serum thyroxine and TRAb, thyroid ultrasound, and orbital computed tomography formed the diagnostic basis.

The chain carries TRBV7-9 and TRBJ2-7; tentatively, D is TRBD2 (6 bases). What was sequenced was peripheral blood or thyroid tissue (not recorded which). The receptor comes from an adult man with Graves' hyperthyroidism. The CDR3 sequence is CASSRRRGGMEEQYF. CDR3 bases: TGTGCCAGCAGCCGCCGTCGTGGCGGGATGGAGGAGCAGTACTTC. The variable domain in full, with the rest retrieved from reference TRBV7-9 and TRBJ2-7, is DTGVSQNPRHKITKRGQNVTFRCDPISEHNRLYWYRQTLGQGPEFLTYFQNEAQLEKSRLLSDRFSAERPKGSFSTLEIQRTEQGDSAMYLCASSRRRGGMEEQYFGPGTRLTVT.